This T cell receptor beta chain was observed in a study of cytomegalovirus exposure and HLA in healthy donors. Study-level points and caveats: What was likely a sequencing artifact was a cluster of highly shared sequence variants. As a later analysis revealed, most CMV-associated TCR beta chains appeared HLA-restricted. Earlier analysis found most TCR beta V segments productive about 90% or about 30% of the time.

PCR primers comprised 60 Vbeta and 13 Jbeta primers. Repertoires were generated with immunoSEQ multiplex PCR, while TCRdb's copy carries only in-frame clones and drops some. Of about 160,000 clones in the sample, 76% are singletons; the top ten hold around 1.4%. This CDR3 comprises 17 residues. With regard to this clone: Antigen: not known.

The sample comprised PBMCs. The gene calls are TRBV21-1 and TRBJ2-6; TRBD1 is the table's D call and was not checked against the DNA. TRBV21-1 is assigned pseudogene status. The sequence derives from a man in his sixties in good health and CMV-seronegative. The DNA of the CDR3 is TGTGCCAGCAGCAAAGAGACAGGTAGCTCTGGGGCCAACGTCCTGACTTTC. Encoded protein: CASSKETGSSGANVLTF.